This note documents a single T cell receptor beta chain sequence. Antigen unknown. The sample belongs to a study of CD8 T cells in Susac syndrome. On the study more broadly: When blood was collected, patients with Susac syndrome were therapy-naive, were taking corticosteroids, or were receiving intravenous immunoglobulin alone.

Sequencing of TCR beta, carried out with a high-throughput approach, was applied to CD8+ and CD4+ T cells from the blood. The RNA, roughly 0.45 to 1 ug, was put through reverse transcription using random hexamers. Across 54 Vbeta and 13 Jbeta, TCR beta CDR3 was amplified with immunoSEQ multiplex PCR. TCRdb analysed the immunoSEQ multiplex PCR reads with MiXCR anew, one entry per CDR3 protein. The sample lists approximately 190,000 distinct CDR3 sequences; about 95% were seen once. Whole-study results and caveats: The number of Susac-specific public clones found was approximately 17 in total CD8+ repertoires and four to six in CD8+ TEMRA repertoires.

Sequencing was done on a sample of CD8+ T cells from PBMCs. This receptor was identified in a human donor with Susac syndrome.

As DNA, the CDR3 is TGCAGTGCTCCGATAAACAGGGGGCTTTACTATGGCTACACCTTC. Translating it yields CSAPINRGLYYGYTF. The chain recombines TRBV20-1 with TRBJ1-2; 9 nucleotides agree with TRBD1. CDR1 DFQATT and CDR2 SNEGSKA come from the germline V gene (reference sequence). The CDR3 covers 15 residues. J lost 3 bases, V lost 5 bases, and 10 bases had no gene match.